This entry describes one T cell receptor (beta chain). Its antigen is unidentified. TCRdb recomputed calls from the 5' RACE reads with MiXCR, one row per CDR3 protein. In the table there are approximately 490,000 distinct CDR3 sequences, about a fifth of which are singletons. The source of the sample is a study of T-cell memory formation after mild COVID-19. Looking at the study overall: Largely donor-specific TCR clusters were found.

CDR3 length: 13 amino acids. Trimming cost V 0 bases and J 6 bases, with 9 bases left between them. The germline gives CDR1 LGHNA, CDR2 YSLEER. Study results and caveats: Clones that contracted from day 15 to 85 had balanced CD4/CD8; later expanders were CD4+ biased.

The chain has TRBV4-3 and TRBJ2-7, with D unclear. The specimen sequenced was PBMCs or a T cell subset sorted from them (not recorded which). The receptor's source is an adult woman who had mild COVID-19 (a few samples of this study predate the infection). Cell type and time point are not known. In DNA, the CDR3 is TGCGCCAGCAGCCAAGATCGGTTACTCGAGCAGTACTTC. Translating it yields CASSQDRLLEQYF.